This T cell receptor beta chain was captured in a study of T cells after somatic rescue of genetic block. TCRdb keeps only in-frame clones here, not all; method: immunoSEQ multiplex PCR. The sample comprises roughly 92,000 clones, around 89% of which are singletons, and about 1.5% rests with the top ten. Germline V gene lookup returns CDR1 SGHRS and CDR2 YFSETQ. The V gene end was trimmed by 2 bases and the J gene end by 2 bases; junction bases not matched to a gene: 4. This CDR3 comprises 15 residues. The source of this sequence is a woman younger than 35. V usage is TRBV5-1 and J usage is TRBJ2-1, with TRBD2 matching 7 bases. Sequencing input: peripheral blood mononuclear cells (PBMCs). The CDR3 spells CASSFGGSAYNEQFF. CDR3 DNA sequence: TGCGCCAGCAGCTTCGGCGGGAGTGCCTACAATGAGCAGTTCTTC.